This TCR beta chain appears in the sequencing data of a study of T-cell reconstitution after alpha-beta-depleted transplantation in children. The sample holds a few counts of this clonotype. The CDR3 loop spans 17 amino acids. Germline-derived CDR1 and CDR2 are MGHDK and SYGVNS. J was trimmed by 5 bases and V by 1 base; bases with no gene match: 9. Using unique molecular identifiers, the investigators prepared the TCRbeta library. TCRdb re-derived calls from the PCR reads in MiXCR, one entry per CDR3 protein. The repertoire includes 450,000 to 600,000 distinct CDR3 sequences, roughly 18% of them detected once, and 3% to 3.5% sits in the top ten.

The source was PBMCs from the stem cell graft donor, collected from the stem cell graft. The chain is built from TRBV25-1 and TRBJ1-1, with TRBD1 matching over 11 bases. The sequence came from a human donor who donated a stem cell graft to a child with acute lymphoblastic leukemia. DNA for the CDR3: TGTGCCAGCAGTGAATTTCGGACAGGGGGCGATGGAACTGAAGCTTTCTTT. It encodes CASSEFRTGGDGTEAFF. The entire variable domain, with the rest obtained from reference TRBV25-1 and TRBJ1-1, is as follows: EADIYQTPRYLVIGTGKKITLECSQTMGHDKMYWYQQDPGMELHLIHYSYGVNSTEKGDLSSESTVSRIRTEHFPLTLESARPSHTSQYLCASSEFRTGGDGTEAFFGQGTRLTVV.